This TCR beta chain was captured by sequencing in a study of OX40 agonist ivuxolimab in advanced cancers. With regard to this clone: Its antigen remains unidentified.

Whole-study results and caveats: There was clonal expansion of CD4+ and CD8+ blood T cells by week 6 at 0.1 to 3.0 mg/kg. At 0.1-3.0 mg/kg, partial responders had clonal expansion among the lowest observed.

The CDR3 consists of 17 residues. Germline CDR1 MDHEN, CDR2 SYDVKM. V was clipped by 5 bases and J by 2 bases; unmatched bases: 8. Sequencing used immunoSEQ multiplex PCR; TCRdb keeps in-frame clones, though not all of them. In the table there are 50,000 to 60,000 clones, approximately 86% of which are singletons. The chain employs TRBV28 and TRBJ2-3; 12 bases fit TRBD2. The receptor comes from an adult with an advanced solid tumor such as melanoma, head and neck, liver or kidney cancer. This material consisted of CD4+ or CD8+ T cells sorted from blood, taken in a trial of the OX40 agonist ivuxolimab. CDR3 protein: CASSPLGLAGYTDTQYF. The CDR3, as DNA: TGTGCCAGCAGTCCCCTTGGACTAGCGGGATACACAGATACGCAGTATTTT.